The next 28 T cell receptor beta chains were all read from a single sample in a study of read filtering for tumor transcriptome and immune sequencing. This library used approximately 370 ng RNA and molecular barcoded adaptors spanning alpha/delta and beta/gamma chains. TCRdb fed the reads into MiXCR, producing one record per CDR3 protein. The data contain 65,000 or so distinct CDR3 sequences, 15% to 20% of them singletons. Sequenced input: a population of CD138-negative cells sorted from bone marrow. The receptor set was obtained from a donor aged 40 or over with multiple myeloma.

On this clonotype: Since the CDR3 does not end with the conserved phenylalanine or tryptophan, this likely comes from a read error. The gene calls are TRBV5-1 and TRBJ1-1, with no clear D. Germline CDR1 is SGHRS and CDR2 is YFSETQ. Trimming shortened V by 3 bases and J by 0 bases, and 9 bases separated the two germline ends. CDR3 length: 14 amino acids. The CDR3 sequence: CASSSGPVNTEAFL. CDR3 DNA sequence: TGCGCCAGCAGCTCGGGCCCCGTGAACACTGAAGCTTTCCTT.

In its sample, this clonotype was seen many times. The chain joins TRBV20-1 to TRBJ2-3, with 11 bases fitting TRBD2. This CDR3 region has 18 residues. CDR1 is DFQATT, CDR2 SNEGSKA, per germline (reference sequence). V was pared by 1 base and J by 4 bases, with 13 bases of the junction left unmatched. The CDR3: CSARGQPIAGGPADTQYF. CDR3 bases: TGCAGTGCTAGAGGACAGCCGATAGCGGGAGGGCCCGCAGATACGCAGTATTTT.

About this clonotype: One end of the junction is discordant with germline, which a read error may explain. The chain carries TRBV5-1 and TRBJ2-1; D unresolved. The CDR3 length is 15 residues. CDR1 SGHRS and CDR2 YFSETQ come from the germline V gene. The CDR3 DNA reads as TGCGCCAGCACCTTGGCCCGAGTAACCCACAATGAGCAGTTCTTC. Translated, it gives CASTLARVTHNEQFF.

This clonotype was seen only a few times. The chain couples TRBV29-1 to TRBJ1-3, with D unclear. CDR3 length: 13 amino acids. The germline gives CDR1 SQVTM, CDR2 ANQGSEA. Trimming shortened V by 4 bases and J by 5 bases, and 12 bases separated the two germline ends. CDR3 in amino acids: CSVGADTRNTIYF. In nucleotides, the CDR3 is TGCAGCGTTGGAGCGGATACTAGAAACACCATATATTTT. Together with reference TRBV29-1 and TRBJ1-3, the CDR3 gives the full variable domain: SAVISQKPSRDICQRGTSLTIQCQVDSQVTMMFWYRQQPGQSLTLIATANQGSEATYESGFVIDKFPISRPNLTFSTLTVSNMSPEDSSIYLCSVGADTRNTIYFGEGSWLTVV.

In its sample, this clonotype is medium-sized. J is TRBJ2-1 and V is TRBV7-9; TRBD2 matches 11 bases. The CDR3 spans 16 residues. V lost 0 bases to trimming and J lost 5 bases; unmatched junction nucleotides: 3. CDR1 SEHNR and CDR2 FQNEAQ come from the germline V gene (reference sequence). The CDR3 loop reads CASSLARLAGNNEQFF. DNA for the CDR3: TGTGCCAGCAGCTTAGCTCGACTAGCGGGGAACAATGAGCAGTTCTTC.

Concerning this clonotype: With a much larger clone just one base away, this may be a read error. The CDR3 ends on some other residue instead of the conserved phenylalanine or tryptophan, so this is likely a read error. The genes are TRBV4-2 and TRBJ2-3; 12 nucleotides match TRBD2. V lost 3 bases to trimming and J lost 1 base; unmatched junction nucleotides: 5. The CDR3 runs 17 residues. Germline CDR1 is LGHNA and CDR2 is YNFKEQ. CDR3 coding DNA: TGTGCCAGCAGCCAGGTGACTAGCGGGAGTGGCACAGATACGCAGTATTCT. Its protein product is CASSQVTSGSGTDTQYS.

This clonotype was observed at least ten times. The chain couples TRBV19 to TRBJ2-7; maybe TRBD1 (6 bases). Deletions cut 5 bases from V and 8 bases from J, with 19 bases between. The CDR3 is 14 residues long. CDR1 and CDR2 (germline): LNHDA, SQIVND (reference sequence). The CDR3 loop reads CASSHIRDTGQQYF. The CDR3 DNA follows: TGTGCCAGTAGTCACATCCGGGACACCGGCCAGCAGTACTTC.

This clonotype was found a few times. The chain recombines TRBV5-1 with TRBJ2-5; D call uncertain. The CDR3 spans 14 residues. Germline V gives CDR1 SGHRS, CDR2 YFSETQ. V lost 4 bases and J 0 bases, leaving 10 bases between the germline ends. CDR3 amino acids: CASSPAINQETQYF. CDR3 nucleotides: TGCGCCAGCAGCCCCGCGATAAACCAAGAGACCCAGTACTTC.

Only one count was recorded for this clonotype. As the CDR3 is not closed by the conserved phenylalanine or tryptophan, this likely results from a read error. The rearrangement joins TRBV6-5 to TRBJ1-2; TRBD1 aligns across 11 bases. The germline V gene has CDR1 MNHEY and CDR2 SVGAGI. Germline trimming cut 2 bases from V and 4 bases from J; bases unmatched to any gene: 6. The CDR3 consists of 16 residues. In DNA form, the CDR3 reads TGTGCCAGCAGTTACATTAGGACAGGGGGCAGCTATGGCTACACCATC. Protein sequence: CASSYIRTGGSYGYTI.

This clonotype was detected many times. The J gene is TRBJ1-1, the V gene TRBV7-8; 8 nucleotides align to TRBD1. Trimming took 1 base from V and 5 from J; bases not matched to a gene: 3. This CDR3 contains 14 residues. Germline lookup yields CDR1 SGHVS and CDR2 FQNEAQ. The DNA for the CDR3 is TGTGCCAGCAGCTTAGGCAGGGGGCGAACTGAAGCTTTCTTT. The encoded protein is CASSLGRGRTEAFF.

This rearrangement joins TRBV14 to TRBJ1-3, with 7 nucleotides matching TRBD1. The germline CDR1 and CDR2 sequences are SGHDN and FVKESK. V trimming: 5 bases; J trimming: 0 bases; junction bases outside the gene matches: 4. The CDR3 is made up of 15 amino acids. This CDR3 is CASSEGAFSGNTIYF. DNA for the CDR3: TGTGCCAGCAGCGAGGGGGCTTTCTCTGGAAACACCATATATTTT.

In this sample, this clonotype turned up many times. The chain carries TRBV20-1 and TRBJ2-5; 7 nucleotides agree with TRBD2. The germline CDR1 and CDR2 sequences are DFQATT and SNEGSKA (reference sequence). The trim removed 5 bases at V and 5 bases at J, leaving 11 bases unmatched. This CDR3 comprises 14 residues. CDR3 sequence (DNA): TGCAGTGCTCGTCCGGGACTAATTTTTGAGACCCAGTACTTC. Amino acids: CSARPGLIFETQYF.

This clonotype was found once. One end of the junction fails to match germline, which may point to a read error. The V and J genes are TRBV7-9 and TRBJ2-7, with 7 bases matching TRBD2. Germline CDR1 reads SEHNR; CDR2 reads FQNEAQ (reference sequence). The CDR3 consists of 15 residues. CDR3 loop: CASSSAASGDYEQYF. The CDR3 DNA reads as TGTGCCAGCAGCTCCGCGGCTAGCGGTGACTACGAGCAGTACTTT.

A note on this clonotype: A much larger clone lies one base from this, so it may be a read error. The chain combines TRBV25-1 with TRBJ2-1, with 13 bases fitting TRBD2. Germline lookup yields CDR1 MGHDK and CDR2 SYGVNS. The CDR3 extends over 16 amino acids. CDR3 sequence: CASSGFGTSGVNGQFF. CDR3 coding DNA: TGTGCCAGCAGTGGGTTTGGGACTAGCGGGGTCAATGGGCAGTTCTTC.

There are a few counts of this clonotype. The chain uses TRBV28 and TRBJ1-1, with 7 bases matching TRBD1. The CDR3 is 14 amino acids. Trimming removed 7 bases from V and 4 bases from J; junction bases left unmatched: 9. Per germline, CDR1 MDHEN and CDR2 SYDVKM. The CDR3 protein is CASTRDRAFTEAFF. CDR3 DNA: TGTGCCAGCACCCGAGACAGGGCCTTCACTGAAGCTTTCTTT.

This clonotype was seen ten or more times. The chain has TRBV30 and TRBJ2-7; 7 nucleotides line up with TRBD1. The J segment lost 4 bases and the V segment lost 0 bases, leaving 6 bases of the junction unmatched. CDR3 length: 14 residues. The germline V gene has CDR1 GTSNPN and CDR2 SVGIG (reference sequence). CDR3 sequence (DNA): TGTGCCTGGAGTGTAAACAGGGGCGGTTACGAGCAGTACTTC. Translation: CAWSVNRGGYEQYF.

In its sample, this clonotype was seen many times. The CDR3 sequence is CASSLVWGAGELFF. The DNA for the CDR3 is TGTGCCAGCAGCTTAGTTTGGGGTGCCGGGGAGCTGTTTTTT. J is TRBJ2-2 and V is TRBV7-2; D gene unclear. CDR3 size: 14 residues. Trimming removed 1 base from V and 6 bases from J, with 9 bases in between. Per the germline V gene, CDR1 is SGHTA and CDR2 is FQGNSA.

This clonotype was counted at least ten times. For the CDR3, the DNA is TGTGCCAGCAGCCCCCGTCCGGAGGGGGTCACAGATACGCAGTATTTT. Its protein is CASSPRPEGVTDTQYF. The chain employs TRBV7-4 and TRBJ2-3; D tentatively reads TRBD1 or TRBD2 (6 bases each). Trimming removed 5 bases from V and 2 bases from J, with 17 bases in between. The CDR3 is 16 residues long. The germline gives CDR1 SGHVT, CDR2 SQSDAQ.

This clonotype was detected a few times. V is TRBV28 and J is TRBJ1-1; D gene ambiguous. Trimming removed 4 bases at V and 8 bases at J, with 5 bases between. The CDR3 contains 10 residues. Germline V gene sequence: CDR1 MDHEN, CDR2 SYDVKM. This CDR3 is CASSYQEAFF. DNA for the CDR3: TGTGCCAGCAGTTACCAGGAAGCTTTCTTT.

The sample holds many counts of this clonotype. V gene TRBV5-1 combines with J gene TRBJ1-2; tentatively, D is TRBD1 (5 bases). Germline-derived CDR1 and CDR2 are SGHRS and YFSETQ. The V end was cut by 3 bases, the J end by 6 bases, with 18 bases between. The CDR3 consists of 15 residues. The CDR3 sequence is CASSSQGVHPDGYTF. DNA for the CDR3: TGCGCCAGCAGCTCGCAGGGTGTCCACCCCGATGGCTACACCTTC.

There are many counts of this clonotype. The CDR3 DNA follows: TGTGCCAGCAGCTTAATGGGCGAGCAGTACTTC. Translation: CASSLMGEQYF. The gene calls are TRBV7-9 and TRBJ2-7, with D hard to call. Trimming left V 2 bases short and J 6 bases short, with 5 bases between. CDR1 is SEHNR, CDR2 FQNEAQ, per germline (reference sequence). The CDR3 contains 11 residues.

To note about this clonotype: A far bigger clonotype differs at one base, so this is likely a read error. The chain has TRBV7-7 and TRBJ2-1; 8 bases align to TRBD2. CDR3 length: 16 amino acids. CDR1 is SSHAT, CDR2 FNYEAQ, per germline (reference sequence). Losses at the gene ends were 0 bases for V and 9 bases for J; bases not matched to a gene: 10. The CDR3 loop reads CASSLARDSGIREQFF. In nucleotides, the CDR3 is TGTGCCAGCAGCTTAGCGCGGGATAGCGGGATCCGTGAGCAGTTCTTC.

As regards this clonotype: Since a far larger clone is one base different, this is likely a read error. The V gene is TRBV15, the J gene TRBJ2-7; maybe TRBD1 (6 bases). V was trimmed by 0 bases and J by 7 bases, leaving 16 bases between them. CDR3 length: 15 residues. Germline values: CDR1 LNHNV, CDR2 YYDKDF (reference sequence). The CDR3 sequence: CATSRDPGVSNEQYF. DNA of the CDR3: TGTGCCACCAGCAGAGACCCAGGGGTATCGAATGAGCAGTACTTC. The variable domain in full, with the rest retrieved from reference TRBV15 and TRBJ2-7, is DAMVIQNPRYQVTQFGKPVTLSCSQTLNHNVMYWYQQKSSQAPKLLFHYYDKDFNNEADTPDNFQSRRPNTSFCFLDIRSPGLGDTAMYLCATSRDPGVSNEQYFGPGTRLTVT.

The sample holds many counts of this clonotype. This chain joins TRBV20-1 and TRBJ2-3; D unresolved. Germline CDR1 reads DFQATT; CDR2 reads SNEGSKA (reference sequence). CDR3 length: 15 amino acids. Trimming took off 6 bases at V and 0 bases at J, with 16 bases between the two ends. Written as DNA, the CDR3 is TGCAGTGCCCATACTTCTAGTGCTAGCACAGATACGCAGTATTTT. Translating gives CSAHTSSASTDTQYF.

This clonotype appeared many times. This chain uses TRBV7-9 with TRBJ2-7; D may be TRBD2 (7 bases). CDR3 length: 14 residues. The V and J ends lost 1 base and 2 bases respectively, with 9 bases between them. Germline-derived CDR1 and CDR2 are SEHNR and FQNEAQ (reference sequence). This CDR3 is CASSLGGGPYEQYF. The CDR3 nucleotides are TGTGCCAGCAGCTTAGGCGGGGGCCCCTACGAGCAGTACTTC. Supplemented by reference TRBV7-9 and TRBJ2-7, the full variable domain reads DTGVSQNPRHKITKRGQNVTFRCDPISEHNRLYWYRQTLGQGPEFLTYFQNEAQLEKSRLLSDRFSAERPKGSFSTLEIQRTEQGDSAMYLCASSLGGGPYEQYFGPGTRLTVT.

This clonotype was picked up many times. One end of the junction varies from germline; a read error may be responsible. The chain has TRBV7-7 and TRBJ2-1; 8 bases line up with TRBD2. This CDR3 is 15 amino acids long. Germline CDR1 is SSHAT and CDR2 is FNYEAQ (reference sequence). The CDR3 reads CASSLEAGVPNEQFF. Here the CDR3 DNA reads TGTGCTAGCAGCTTAGAAGCGGGAGTCCCCAATGAGCAGTTCTTC.

This clonotype has ten or more counts. The chain couples TRBV7-9 to TRBJ1-2; 10 bases align to TRBD1. CDR3 length: 15 residues. The junction had 9 bases not matched to a gene; V was cut back by 4 bases and J by 7 bases. The germline CDR1 and CDR2 sequences are SEHNR and FQNEAQ (reference sequence). The CDR3 protein is CASSSSPTGGTGYTF. CDR3 DNA sequence: TGTGCCAGCAGCTCCTCCCCGACAGGGGGCACTGGCTACACCTTC. The full variable domain, with the rest looked up from reference TRBV7-9 and TRBJ1-2, is DTGVSQNPRHKITKRGQNVTFRCDPISEHNRLYWYRQTLGQGPEFLTYFQNEAQLEKSRLLSDRFSAERPKGSFSTLEIQRTEQGDSAMYLCASSSSPTGGTGYTFGSGTRLTVV.

This clonotype was seen at least ten times. The chain has TRBV5-4 and TRBJ2-1; 7 positions agree with TRBD2. J lost 4 bases, V lost 3 bases, and 10 bases had no gene match. This CDR3 region has 16 residues. Germline loops: CDR1 SGHNT, CDR2 YYREEE (reference sequence). This CDR3 reads CASSSGGGPRYNEQFF. CDR3 sequence (DNA): TGTGCCAGCAGCTCGGGGGGAGGGCCGCGATACAATGAGCAGTTCTTC.